The 20 T cell receptor beta chains below were found in one sample sequenced in a study of regulatory T cells in long-lasting Graves disease. Time point in this sample: persistent/refractory GD, antithyroid drugs over 5 years with positive TRAb. PBMC-extracted RNA yielded the TCR library. CDR3-region Arm-PCR and iRepertoire HTBI primers produced the TCR beta libraries. TCRdb re-analysed the multiplex PCR reads in MiXCR, keeping a single row per CDR3 protein. Among more than 300,000 distinct CDR3 sequences listed, approximately 25% were seen once. The specimen comprised peripheral blood mononuclear cells (PBMCs), sampled when the disease was refractory, from a patient treated with antithyroid drugs. These TCRs come from a woman between 40 and 55 years old with Graves disease.

There are many counts of this clonotype. The chain carries TRBV28 and TRBJ2-5; D might be TRBD1 or TRBD2, each matching 5 bases. Trimming left V 4 bases short and J 2 bases short, with 17 bases between. CDR1 MDHEN and CDR2 SYDVKM come from the germline V gene. CDR3 length: 16 residues. CDR3 region: CASSSQIPREQETQYF. The CDR3 nucleotides read TGTGCCAGCAGTTCACAAATTCCCAGGGAGCAAGAGACCCAGTACTTC.

The chain uses TRBV2 and TRBJ2-2; TRBD2 agrees at 9 bases. Trimming took 6 bases from V and 1 from J; bases not matched to a gene: 6. The CDR3 spans 16 residues. The V gene's germline CDR1 is SNHLY and CDR2 FYNNEI. The CDR3 DNA reads as TGTGCCAGCAGGGCTCTAGCGGGGCAGAACACCGGGGAGCTGTTTTTT. It codes for CASRALAGQNTGELFF.

This clonotype was recorded at least ten times. The genes are TRBV6-1 and TRBJ2-5, with D possibly being TRBD2 (5 bases). V lost 0 bases and J lost 1, with 12 bases in between. The CDR3 spans 16 residues. Germline lookup yields CDR1 MNHNS and CDR2 SASEGT. The CDR3 here is CASSEAAGKGQETQYF. Here the CDR3 DNA reads TGTGCCAGCAGTGAAGCGGCCGGGAAGGGCCAAGAGACCCAGTACTTC.

This clonotype has only a few counts. The chain recombines TRBV6-1 with TRBJ1-2; 10 bases agree with TRBD1. The junction had 10 bases not matched to a gene; V was cut back by 5 bases and J by 7 bases. Germline V gene data show CDR1 as MNHNS and CDR2 as SASEGT. The CDR3 covers 15 residues. The CDR3 loop is CASSPRDRGRSGYTF. The CDR3 DNA is TGTGCCAGCAGTCCGCGGGACAGGGGACGAAGTGGCTACACCTTC.

V is TRBV7-3 and J is TRBJ2-5; 10 bases map to TRBD2. The V gene's germline CDR1 is SGHTA and CDR2 FQGTGA. The CDR3 loop spans 14 amino acids. V shed 5 bases and J 6 bases; nucleotides not matched to a gene: 6. DNA of the CDR3: TGTGCCAGCAGCCCTAGCGGGAGTAGGAAGACCCAGTACTTC. It yields the protein CASSPSGSRKTQYF. Full variable domain (rest looked up from reference TRBV7-3 and TRBJ2-5): GAGVSQTPSNKVTEKGKYVELRCDPISGHTALYWYRQSLGQGPEFLIYFQGTGAADDSGLPNDRFFAVRPEGSVSTLKIQRTERGDSAVYLCASSPSGSRKTQYFGPGTRLLVL.

This clonotype was counted only a few times. The genes are TRBV24-1 and TRBJ1-1; D remains unclear. CDR1 KGHDR and CDR2 SFDVKD come from the germline V gene. The CDR3 contains 13 residues. The germline V and J ends were trimmed by 4 bases and 2 bases, with 7 bases remaining between them. The DNA of the CDR3 is TGTGCCACCAGTGACGAGTTAAACACTGAAGCTTTCTTT. This sequence encodes CATSDELNTEAFF.

This clonotype has a handful of counts. The chain couples TRBV25-1 to TRBJ2-7; 7 bases map to TRBD2. V lost 8 bases and J lost 7; bases outside the gene matches: 17. In germline, CDR1 is MGHDK, CDR2 SYGVNS. The CDR3 length is 15 residues. This CDR3 is CASERTGLEVREQYF. CDR3 bases: TGTGCCAGCGAAAGAACCGGACTAGAAGTGAGGGAGCAGTACTTC.

There are many counts of this clonotype. The chain links TRBV11-2 to TRBJ2-7; maybe TRBD2 (6 bases). The CDR3 extends over 14 amino acids. V was cut by 5 bases and J by 0 bases, with 11 bases left in between. The germline CDR1 and CDR2 sequences are SGHAT and FQNNGV. As DNA, the CDR3 is TGTGCCAGCAGCCTAGGGGACTTCTCCTACGAGCAGTACTTC. It translates to CASSLGDFSYEQYF.

This clonotype was counted between two and nine times. The V call is TRBV13, the J call TRBJ2-6; perhaps D is TRBD1 or TRBD2 (6 bases each). Germline V CDR1 and CDR2: PRHDT, FYEKMQ (reference sequence). The CDR3 runs to 15 residues. Trimming shortened V by 5 bases and J by 5 bases, and 13 bases separated the two germline ends. The CDR3 protein is CASSPQGRRANVLTF. CDR3 sequence (DNA): TGTGCCAGCAGCCCGCAGGGGAGGAGGGCCAACGTCCTGACTTTC.

This clonotype turned up a few times. The chain joins TRBV12-5 to TRBJ2-1; D may be TRBD2 (5 bases). The CDR3 sequence is 11 residues long. Per germline, CDR1 LGHNT and CDR2 FRNRAP. Trimming left V 5 bases short and J 9 bases short, with 8 bases between. CDR3 residues: CASGAGIEQFF. The DNA for the CDR3 is TGTGCTAGTGGTGCCGGGATTGAGCAGTTCTTC.

The chain joins TRBV13 to TRBJ1-1; 7 bases map to TRBD1. The J segment lost 8 bases and the V segment lost 1 base, leaving 4 bases of the junction unmatched. This CDR3 is 13 amino acids long. Per the germline V gene, CDR1 is PRHDT and CDR2 is FYEKMQ (reference sequence). The CDR3 protein is CASSLADRVEAFF. The CDR3 DNA follows: TGTGCCAGCAGCTTAGCCGACAGGGTCGAAGCTTTCTTT.

CDR3 amino acids: CSAPLILARGGYTF. CDR3 DNA sequence: TGCAGTGCCCCCCTAATCCTGGCTAGGGGTGGCTACACCTTC. This sequence joins TRBV20-1 and TRBJ1-2; a possible D gene is TRBD1 (5 bases). There are 14 residues in the CDR3. Trimming stripped 6 bases from V and 7 bases from J, with 21 bases between. The germline gives CDR1 DFQATT, CDR2 SNEGSKA (reference sequence).

This clonotype was counted at least ten times. The genes are TRBV7-9 and TRBJ1-4; D is ambiguous. The germline V and J ends were trimmed by 4 bases and 7 bases, with 22 bases remaining between them. Germline CDR1 reads SEHNR; CDR2 reads FQNEAQ (reference sequence). This CDR3 has 17 amino acids. The CDR3 loop reads CASSYPPRRGMSEKLFF. In DNA form, the CDR3 reads TGTGCCAGCAGCTACCCACCGAGACGTGGGATGAGTGAAAAACTGTTTTTT.

This clonotype appeared a single time. This could be a read error, since a much larger clone is one nucleotide away. The chain joins TRBV5-6 to TRBJ1-1; D is undetermined. Between the trimmed V and J ends, which lost 3 bases and 8 bases, there was a span of 8 bases. CDR3 size: 11 residues. The V gene's germline CDR1 is SGHDT and CDR2 YYEEEE. The CDR3 loop reads CASSSRVEAFF. The CDR3 DNA reads TGTGCCAGCAGCTCTAGAGTGGAAGCTTTCTTT.

This clonotype was seen ten or more times. The V call is TRBV7-8, the J call TRBJ1-5; no firm D call. Germline loops: CDR1 SGHVS, CDR2 FQNEAQ. The CDR3 consists of 14 residues. Trimming shortened V by 2 bases and J by 2 bases, and 7 bases separated the two germline ends. CDR3 protein: CASSLYGRNQPQHF. CDR3 DNA sequence: TGTGCCAGCAGCTTATACGGTCGCAATCAGCCCCAGCATTTT.

This clonotype occurred many times. The genes are TRBV28 and TRBJ2-5; D uncertain. The CDR3 consists of 12 residues. CDR1 MDHEN and CDR2 SYDVKM come from the germline V gene. V lost 3 bases, J lost 7 bases, and 9 bases lay in between. The CDR3 reads CASSLQDTTQYF. CDR3 bases: TGTGCCAGCAGTTTGCAGGATACGACCCAGTACTTC.

This clonotype was seen at least ten times. The genes are TRBV12-3 or TRBV12-4 and TRBJ1-1, with D hard to call. The V end was cut by 5 bases, the J end by 5 bases, with 12 bases between. This CDR3 has 13 amino acids. CDR3 bases: TGTGCCAGCAGTAGGATCGGCAATACTGAAGCTTTCTTT. Amino acid sequence: CASSRIGNTEAFF.

The table lists this clonotype with a few counts. The V gene is TRBV3-1, the J gene TRBJ2-7; D call uncertain. Germline V gene data show CDR1 as LGHDT and CDR2 as YNNKEL (reference sequence). The length of the CDR3 is 13 residues. Trimming shortened V by 1 base and J by 3 bases, and 7 bases separated the two germline ends. CDR3 in DNA: TGTGCCAGCAGCCAAGTTCTTAACTACGAGCAGTACTTC. Translation: CASSQVLNYEQYF.

This clonotype has a count of ten or more. The chain recombines TRBV19 with TRBJ2-7; 9 nucleotides align to TRBD1. The germline CDR1 and CDR2 sequences are LNHDA and SQIVND (reference sequence). The V and J ends lost 9 bases and 4 bases, in that order; junction bases with no gene match: 10. The CDR3 is made up of 14 amino acids. The CDR3 DNA follows: TGTGCCAGCAGCCAGCCGGGACAGGGATACGAGCAGTACTTC. Translated, it gives CASSQPGQGYEQYF.

The chain carries TRBV20-1 and TRBJ2-7; 8 bases are a match to TRBD1. From germline, CDR1 is DFQATT and CDR2 SNEGSKA (reference sequence). This CDR3 has 12 residues. CDR3 nucleotide sequence: TGCAGCGTTTTAACAGGGGGTGGTTGGCAGTACTTC. Protein product: CSVLTGGGWQYF.